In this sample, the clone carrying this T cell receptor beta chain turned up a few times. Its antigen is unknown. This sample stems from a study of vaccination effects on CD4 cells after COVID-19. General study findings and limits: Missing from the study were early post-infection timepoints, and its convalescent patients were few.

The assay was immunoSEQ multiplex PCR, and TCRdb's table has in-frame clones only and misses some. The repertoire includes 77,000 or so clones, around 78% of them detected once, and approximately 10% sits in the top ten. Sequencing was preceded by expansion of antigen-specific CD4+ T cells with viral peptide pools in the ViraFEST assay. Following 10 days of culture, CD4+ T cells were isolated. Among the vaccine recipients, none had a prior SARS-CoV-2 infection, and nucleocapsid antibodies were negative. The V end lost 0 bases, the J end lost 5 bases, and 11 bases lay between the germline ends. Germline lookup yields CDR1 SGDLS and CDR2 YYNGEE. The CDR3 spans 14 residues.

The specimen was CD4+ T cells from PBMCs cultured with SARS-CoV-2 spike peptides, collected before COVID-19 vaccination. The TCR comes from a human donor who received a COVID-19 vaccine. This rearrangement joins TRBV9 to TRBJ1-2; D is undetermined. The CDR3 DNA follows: TGTGCCAGCAGCGTAGGAGAAGGGAGGTATGGCTACACCTTC. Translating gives CASSVGEGRYGYTF.